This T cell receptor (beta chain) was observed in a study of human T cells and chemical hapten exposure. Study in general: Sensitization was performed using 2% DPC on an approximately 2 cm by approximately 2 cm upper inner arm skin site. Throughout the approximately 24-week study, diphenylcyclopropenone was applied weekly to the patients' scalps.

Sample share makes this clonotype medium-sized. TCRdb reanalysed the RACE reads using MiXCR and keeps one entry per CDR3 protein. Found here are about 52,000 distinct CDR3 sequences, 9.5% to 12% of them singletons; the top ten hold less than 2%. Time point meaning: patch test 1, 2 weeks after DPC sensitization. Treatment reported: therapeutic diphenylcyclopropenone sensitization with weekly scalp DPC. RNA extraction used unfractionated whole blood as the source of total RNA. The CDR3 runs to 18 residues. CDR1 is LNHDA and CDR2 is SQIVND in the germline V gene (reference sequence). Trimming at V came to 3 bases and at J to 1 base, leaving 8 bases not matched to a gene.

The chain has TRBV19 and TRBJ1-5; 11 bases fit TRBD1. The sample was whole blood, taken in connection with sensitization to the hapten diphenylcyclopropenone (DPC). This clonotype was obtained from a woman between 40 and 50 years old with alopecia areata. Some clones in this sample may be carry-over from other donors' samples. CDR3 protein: CASSIGTGGRVSNQPQHF. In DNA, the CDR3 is TGTGCCAGTAGTATCGGGACAGGGGGGAGGGTGAGCAATCAGCCCCAGCATTTT.